Sequencing of this T cell receptor (beta chain) was carried out in a study of T cells after yellow fever vaccination. Findings of the study overall: High-abundance clonotypes from the bulk population could contaminate FACS-sorted repertoires.

TCRdb called the 5' RACE reads again in MiXCR, with one record for every CDR3 protein. This table holds 350,000 to 450,000 distinct CDR3 sequences, around a sixth found once. The CDR3 runs 13 residues. Between the trimmed V and J ends, which lost 2 bases and 6 bases, there was a span of 12 bases. The germline V gene encodes CDR1 SGHRS and CDR2 YFSETQ. A note on this clonotype: Antigen: not known.

The sequence came from a man between 18 and 29 years old who received the YFV17D yellow fever vaccine. This chain connects TRBV5-1 to TRBJ2-7; possibly TRBD1 for D (6 bases). Material: PBMCs, obtained before the yellow fever booster vaccination. CDR3 DNA sequence: TGCGCCAGCAGCTTAGGCAGGGGCGGCGAGCAGTACGTC. Amino acids: CASSLGRGGEQYV.